These 2 T cell receptor beta chains originate from one sample sequenced in a study of blood T cell repertoires in COVID-19. TCRdb's copy holds only in-frame clones and misses some; the assay was immunoSEQ multiplex PCR. The data hold roughly 290,000 clones, with about 89% observed a single time. Sequenced input: peripheral blood. Receptors were obtained from a woman between 45 and 65 years old who had recovered from COVID-19.

The gene calls are TRBV19 and TRBJ2-7, with D unclear. The CDR3 runs to 13 residues. Trimming removed 11 bases from V and 7 bases from J, with 21 bases in between. Germline lookup yields CDR1 LNHDA and CDR2 SQIVND (reference sequence). The CDR3 DNA reads TGTGCCGGCTGTCCAGACCCCCTCGGGGAGCAGTACTTC. Translated, it gives CAGCPDPLGEQYF.

This clone was observed once. V gene TRBV4-3 combines with J gene TRBJ2-7; 13 bases fit TRBD2. The length of the CDR3 is 17 residues. V lost 3 bases and J lost 2; bases outside the gene matches: 7. Germline V gene sequence: CDR1 LGHNA, CDR2 YSLEER. CDR3 sequence: CASSHSMGLAGTYEQYF. The CDR3 DNA reads as TGCGCCAGCAGCCACTCAATGGGACTAGCGGGAACCTACGAGCAGTACTTC.